Sequencing of this T cell receptor beta chain was carried out in a study of cytomegalovirus exposure and HLA in healthy donors. The J segment lost 6 bases and the V segment lost 1 base, leaving 7 bases of the junction unmatched. The CDR3 length is 16 residues. CDR1 SGHTA and CDR2 FQGNSA come from the germline V gene. It was with 60 Vbeta and 13 Jbeta primers that the PCR ran. The data were produced by immunoSEQ multiplex PCR, yet TCRdb's version contains in-frame clones alone and is incomplete. The profile shows roughly 170,000 clones, around 80% of them singletons. Study observations and caveats: The likely explanation for a cluster of highly shared sequence variants was sequencing artifact. The study flagged some 180 TCR beta chains as cytomegalovirus-associated.

For this clone: What it binds is not known.

The sequencing input was PBMCs. The receptor was derived from a woman aged 45 to 65 in good health and CMV-seropositive. The V call is TRBV7-2, the J call TRBJ2-3; 10 bases line up with TRBD2. CDR3 region: CASSLVYSGRHDTQYF. The CDR3 DNA reads TGTGCCAGCAGCTTAGTGTATAGCGGGAGGCATGATACGCAGTATTTT.